A selection of T cell receptor beta chains follows, all from one sample in a study of cytomegalovirus exposure and HLA in healthy donors. The repertoire was sequenced with immunoSEQ multiplex PCR; TCRdb's copy has only in-frame clones and lacks some. The sample's table shows approximately 100,000 clones. Input material: PBMCs. The receptors originated from a man aged 40-49 years in good health and CMV-seronegative. Both conserved end residues are part of each CDR3. A D gene is named only where the DNA matches it firmly.

v_call	cdr3_length	j_call	d_call	cdr3_aa	cdr3_nt
TRBV5-4	14	TRBJ1-2	.	CASTPRTENYGYTF	TGTGCCAGCACGCCAAGGACTGAGAACTATGGCTACACCTTC
TRBV28	12	TRBJ2-2	.	CASSLRTGELFF	TGTGCCTCCTCTCTCCGCACCGGGGAGCTGTTTTTT
TRBV19	15	TRBJ1-3	.	CASSITAGSGNTIYF	TGTGCCAGTAGTATTACTGCGGGAAGTGGAAACACCATATATTTT
TRBV28	13	TRBJ1-2	TRBD1	CASSFLTGGGYTF	TGTGCCAGCAGTTTCCTGACAGGGGGAGGCTACACCTTC
TRBV7-2	16	TRBJ1-1	.	CASSLSGGWGNTEAFF	TGTGCCAGCAGCTTATCGGGGGGGTGGGGTAACACTGAAGCTTTCTTT
TRBV7-6	16	TRBJ2-3	.	CASSLEGEAITDTQYF	TGTGCCAGCAGCTTAGAAGGGGAGGCAATCACAGATACGCAGTATTTT
TRBV10-2	13	TRBJ1-2	.	CASSAQGPYGYTF	TGCGCCAGCAGTGCACAGGGTCCTTATGGCTACACCTTC
TRBV4-3	18	TRBJ2-6	TRBD1	CASSPLGTGVSGANVLTF	TGCGCCAGCAGCCCTCTGGGGACAGGGGTATCTGGGGCCAACGTCCTGACTTTC
TRBV4-1	15	TRBJ2-7	TRBD2	CASSQTNSGTYEQYF	TGCGCCAGCAGCCAAACCAATAGCGGGACCTACGAGCAGTACTTC
TRBV29-1	14	TRBJ2-1	TRBD2	CSVDTSGLYNEQFF	TGCAGCGTTGACACTAGCGGTCTCTACAATGAGCAGTTCTTC
TRBV6-5	14	TRBJ2-3	TRBD1	CASSSGQSTDTQYF	TGTGCCAGCAGCTCGGGACAGAGCACAGATACGCAGTATTTT
TRBV1	15	TRBJ2-1	.	CTSSQVTSVHNEQFF	TGCACCAGCAGCCAAGTGACTAGCGTACACAATGAGCAGTTCTTC
TRBV27	15	TRBJ2-1	TRBD1	CASSLAGGVHNEQFF	TGTGCCAGCAGTTTAGCAGGGGGCGTCCACAATGAGCAGTTCTTC
TRBV18	15	TRBJ1-4	TRBD1	CASSEQGRTNEKLFF	TGTGCCAGCTCAGAACAGGGGAGAACTAATGAAAAACTGTTTTTT
TRBV7-9	18	TRBJ2-2	TRBD2	CASSPRTSGRSGTGELFF	TGTGCCAGCAGCCCGAGGACTAGCGGGAGGTCGGGCACCGGGGAGCTGTTTTTT
TRBV9	13	TRBJ2-7	.	CASSVGSSYEQYF	TGTGCCAGCAGCGTAGGGAGTTCCTACGAGCAGTACTTC
TRBV19	15	TRBJ1-1	TRBD1	CASSLGGAWGTEAFF	TGTGCCAGTAGCTTAGGGGGCGCGTGGGGCACTGAAGCTTTCTTT
TRBV10-2	14	TRBJ2-7	.	CASSDFGGSYEQYF	TGCGCCAGCAGTGATTTTGGCGGGTCCTACGAGCAGTACTTC
TRBV23-1	16	TRBJ1-5	.	CASSQSGPYSNQPQHF	TGCGCCAGCAGTCAATCTGGGCCCTATAGCAATCAGCCCCAGCATTTT
TRBV11-2	13	TRBJ2-1	.	CASSLNRVGEQFF	TGTGCCAGCAGCCTCAACAGGGTTGGGGAGCAGTTCTTC
TRBV6-1	13	TRBJ1-2	.	CASSGSGSGGYTF	TGTGCCAGCAGTGGGTCAGGGTCCGGAGGCTACACCTTC
TRBV6-5	14	TRBJ1-6	.	CASRVGQLNSPLHF	TGTGCCAGCAGGGTAGGACAGTTGAATTCACCCCTCCACTTT
TRBV7-7	15	TRBJ2-5	TRBD1	CASSSTGTGDETQYF	TGTGCCAGCAGCTCAACCGGGACAGGGGATGAGACCCAGTACTTC
TRBV6-6	11	TRBJ1-5	.	CATGDNQPQHF	TGTGCCACGGGGGATAATCAGCCCCAGCATTTT
TRBV6-1	10	TRBJ2-7	.	CASSDRGIDF	TGTGCCAGCAGTGATAGGGGGATTGACTTC
TRBV19	12	TRBJ2-5	.	CASSRGQETQYF	TGTGCCAGTAGTAGGGGGCAGGAGACCCAGTACTTC
TRBV19	14	TRBJ1-6	TRBD1	CASSAGGANSPLHF	TGTGCCAGTAGCGCAGGGGGTGCTAATTCACCCCTCCACTTT
TRBV10-3	16	TRBJ2-1	.	CAISYRGSSSYNEQFF	TGTGCCATCAGTTACCGGGGGTCGAGCTCCTACAATGAGCAGTTCTTC
TRBV27	13	TRBJ1-6	TRBD1	CASKTGWNSPLHF	TGTGCCAGCAAGACAGGGTGGAATTCACCCCTCCACTTT
TRBV5-4	13	TRBJ1-1	TRBD1	CASSLGQGPEAFF	TGTGCCAGCAGCTTGGGACAGGGGCCTGAAGCTTTCTTT
TRBV4-2	15	TRBJ2-7	.	CASSQGAGETYEQYF	TGTGCCAGCAGCCAAGGTGCCGGGGAAACTTACGAGCAGTACTTC
TRBV28	14	TRBJ2-5	.	CASSIRVPRETQYF	TGTGCCAGCAGTATTCGGGTGCCGAGAGAGACCCAGTACTTC
TRBV5-5	13	TRBJ1-3	.	CASSSNTGNTIYF	TGTGCCAGCAGCTCCAACACTGGAAACACCATATATTTT
TRBV7-6	14	TRBJ1-5	TRBD1	CASSSGQGQQPQHF	TGTGCCAGCAGCTCGGGACAGGGCCAGCAGCCCCAGCATTTT
TRBV5-1	14	TRBJ2-1	TRBD1	CASSLGDRGHEQFF	TGCGCCAGCAGCTTGGGGGACAGGGGCCATGAGCAGTTCTTC
TRBV21-1	13	TRBJ2-7	.	CASSTRQGYEQYF	TGTGCCAGCAGCACAAGACAGGGCTACGAGCAGTACTTC
TRBV27	13	TRBJ2-3	.	CASSFFSTDTQYF	TGTGCCAGCAGTTTCTTTAGCACAGATACGCAGTATTTT
TRBV7-2	13	TRBJ2-7	.	CASSLGQNYEQYF	TGTGCCAGCAGCTTAGGACAGAACTACGAGCAGTACTTC
TRBV11-2	15	TRBJ1-1	.	CASSLSGGGNTEAFF	TGTGCCAGCAGCTTATCGGGGGGCGGGAACACTGAAGCTTTCTTT
TRBV9	16	TRBJ2-2	.	CASSVGVDINTGELFF	TGTGCCAGCAGCGTAGGGGTCGACATCAACACCGGGGAGCTGTTTTTT
TRBV6-5	13	TRBJ1-4	TRBD1	CASTTGAREKLFF	TGTGCCAGTACGACAGGGGCGCGGGAAAAACTGTTTTTT
TRBV18	13	TRBJ2-7	TRBD1	CASSRRDSYEQYF	TGTGCCAGCTCACGCCGGGACAGCTACGAGCAGTACTTC
TRBV2	14	TRBJ1-5	TRBD1	CASSGRGPTQPQHF	TGTGCCAGCAGTGGCAGGGGGCCAACTCAGCCCCAGCATTTT
TRBV7-2	15	TRBJ2-5	.	CASSPRETSFGTQYF	TGTGCCAGCAGCCCGCGAGAAACTAGTTTTGGGACCCAGTACTTC
TRBV4-1	18	TRBJ2-4	TRBD2	CASSQGLAGAGMNGIQYF	TGCGCCAGCAGCCAGGGACTAGCGGGAGCCGGCATGAACGGCATTCAGTACTTC
TRBV2	16	TRBJ2-3	.	CASSESELLGIDTQYF	TGTGCCAGCAGTGAAAGTGAACTCCTAGGCATCGATACGCAGTATTTT
TRBV14	14	TRBJ2-5	.	CASSQQGLGGTQYF	TGTGCCAGCAGCCAACAGGGACTCGGCGGGACCCAGTACTTC
TRBV6-1	15	TRBJ1-5	TRBD1	CASSNPRTGVQPQHF	TGTGCCAGCAGTAACCCAAGGACAGGGGTTCAGCCCCAGCATTTT
TRBV30	13	TRBJ2-5	.	CAWSVRRQETQYF	TGTGCCTGGAGTGTACGGAGACAAGAGACCCAGTACTTC
TRBV29-1	10	TRBJ2-5	.	CSVEQETQYF	TGCAGCGTTGAGCAGGAGACCCAGTACTTC
TRBV6-5	15	TRBJ2-7	.	CASSQTRGIGNEQYF	TGTGCCAGCAGTCAAACCAGGGGTATTGGGAACGAGCAGTACTTC
TRBV5-1	14	TRBJ2-1	TRBD1	CASSLRGRGNEQFF	TGCGCCAGCAGCTTGCGTGGCAGGGGGAATGAGCAGTTCTTC
TRBV15	16	TRBJ1-6	.	CATSRDQAGQDSPLHF	TGTGCCACCAGCAGAGATCAGGCAGGGCAGGATTCACCCCTCCACTTT
TRBV9	14	TRBJ2-3	.	CASSAGQSTDTQYF	TGTGCCAGCAGCGCTGGACAGTCCACAGATACGCAGTATTTT
TRBV10-1	13	TRBJ1-1	TRBD1	CASRVGQDSTAFF	TGCGCCAGCAGAGTGGGACAGGATTCCACAGCTTTCTTT
TRBV10-2	15	TRBJ1-2	.	CATLSGNRANYGYTF	TGCGCCACGCTGTCCGGGAATCGGGCTAACTATGGCTACACCTTC
TRBV7-9	16	TRBJ2-3	.	CASSLTAGGLTDTQYF	TGTGCCAGCAGCTTAACCGCTGGCGGACTCACAGATACGCAGTATTTT